Below, 14 T cell receptor beta chains from the same sample are listed, as sequenced in a study of beta chain features in type 1 diabetes. These TCRs are of unknown antigen specificity. Expressed TCRB transcripts were sequenced after all isolated RNA was converted to cDNA. Measured with immunoSEQ multiplex PCR; TCRdb has only the in-frame clones, and not every one. The table includes about 700,000 clones, 10% to 15% detected once. Notes on the study in general: TCRB CDR3s from Type 1 diabetes patients were moderately but significantly shorter in all four CD4+ subsets.

Source material: naive CD4+ T cells from blood. The receptors derive from a man aged 18 to 30 with type 1 diabetes.

The V and J genes are TRBV9 and TRBJ2-3; perhaps TRBD1 as D (6 bases). V lost 3 bases to trimming and J lost 7 bases, with 12 bases between them. The CDR3 consists of 13 residues. CDR1 is SGDLS, CDR2 YYNGEE, per germline. CDR3 DNA: TGTGCCAGCAGCGCATCCACAGGGAATACGCAGTATTTT. It encodes CASSASTGNTQYF.

This sequence joins TRBV5-1 and TRBJ2-3; 9 nucleotides match TRBD1. The CDR3 runs to 15 residues. The V segment lost 3 bases and the J segment 1 base; nucleotides outside the gene matches: 3. CDR1 is SGHRS, CDR2 YFSETQ, per germline. The CDR3 DNA follows: TGCGCCAGCAGCTGGGGACAGGGTGGCACAGATACGCAGTATTTT. This codes for CASSWGQGGTDTQYF. The variable domain in full, completed from reference TRBV5-1 and TRBJ2-3, reads KAGVTQTPRYLIKTRGQQVTLSCSPISGHRSVSWYQQTPGQGLQFLFEYFSETQRNKGNFPGRFSGRQFSNSRSEMNVSTLELGDSALYLCASSWGQGGTDTQYFGPGTRLTVL.

This chain uses TRBV10-3 with TRBJ2-7, with TRBD2 matching over 11 bases. The CDR3 runs 13 residues. V lost 10 bases, J lost 0 bases, and 2 bases stayed unmatched. Germline-derived CDR1 and CDR2 are ENHRY and SYGVKD. The CDR3 bases are TGTGCCAGTACTAGCGGGAGCTCCTACGAGCAGTACTTC. It specifies CASTSGSSYEQYF.

The J gene is TRBJ1-2, the V gene TRBV7-9, with TRBD1 matching over 7 bases. Germline assignment: CDR1 SEHNR and CDR2 FQNEAQ (reference sequence). The V segment lost 5 bases and the J segment 1 base; nucleotides outside the gene matches: 4. The CDR3 totals 14 residues. The CDR3 here is CASSSRDSNYGYTF. The CDR3 DNA reads as TGTGCCAGCAGCAGCCGGGACAGTAACTATGGCTACACCTTC. Using reference TRBV7-9 and TRBJ1-2 for the parts outside the CDR3, the full variable domain is DTGVSQNPRHKITKRGQNVTFRCDPISEHNRLYWYRQTLGQGPEFLTYFQNEAQLEKSRLLSDRFSAERPKGSFSTLEIQRTEQGDSAMYLCASSSRDSNYGYTFGSGTRLTVV.

This clone occurred a few times. The rearrangement joins TRBV9 to TRBJ2-3, with 14 bases fitting TRBD2. The germline V gene encodes CDR1 SGDLS and CDR2 YYNGEE. CDR3 length: 15 amino acids. V was pared by 3 bases and J by 7 bases, with 4 bases of the junction left unmatched. CDR3 residues: CASSATSGGAHTQYF. The CDR3 nucleotides read TGTGCCAGCAGCGCGACTAGCGGGGGGGCTCATACGCAGTATTTT.

There are a few counts of this clone. The chain employs TRBV25-1 and TRBJ1-1, with a tentative D call TRBD1 (6 bases). This CDR3 is 14 amino acids long. Trimming removed 6 bases from V and 0 bases from J, with 11 bases in between. Germline V gives CDR1 MGHDK, CDR2 SYGVNS. The DNA of the CDR3 is TGTGCCAGCAGGAAACAGGGTATGAACACTGAAGCTTTCTTT. Translating gives CASRKQGMNTEAFF.

In this sample, this clone turned up once. CDR3 bases: TGTGCCTGGAGTGGGAACGGCCATTCACCCCTCCACTTT. Amino acids: CAWSGNGHSPLHF. The chain is built from TRBV30 and TRBJ1-6; unclear D gene. Between the trimmed V and J ends, which lost 1 base and 8 bases, there was a span of 9 bases. The CDR3 is 13 amino acids. The germline CDR1 and CDR2 sequences are GTSNPN and SVGIG (reference sequence).

This chain's CDR3 is CASSEGRGGETQYF. The CDR3, as DNA: TGTGCCAGCAGTGAAGGCAGGGGAGGCGAGACCCAGTACTTC. The chain uses TRBV2 and TRBJ2-5; either TRBD1 or TRBD2 may fit D (6 bases each). The CDR3 loop spans 14 amino acids. With 1 base removed from V and 5 bases from J, the gap between germline ends came to 11 bases. CDR1 SNHLY and CDR2 FYNNEI come from the germline V gene. The full variable domain, in which reference TRBV2 and TRBJ2-5 provide the parts outside the CDR3, is EPEVTQTPSHQVTQMGQEVILRCVPISNHLYFYWYRQILGQKVEFLVSFYNNEISEKSEIFDDQFSVERPDGSNFTLKIRSTKLEDSAMYFCASSEGRGGETQYFGPGTRLLVL.

This clone was seen a handful of times. V and J are TRBV30 and TRBJ1-6; D gene uncertain. The length of the CDR3 is 12 residues. Germline CDR1 GTSNPN, CDR2 SVGIG (reference sequence). V gave up 4 bases and J gave up 5 bases, with 6 bases separating them. This CDR3 is CAWTENNSPLHF. CDR3 sequence (DNA): TGTGCCTGGACAGAGAATAATTCACCCCTCCACTTT.

The chain uses TRBV5-3 and TRBJ1-5; D is undetermined. Being an ORF, TRBV5-3 has a function that is uncertain. V was trimmed by 5 bases and J by 7 bases, leaving 7 bases between them. The CDR3 is 11 residues long. The CDR3 DNA reads TGTGCCAGAAGTCCGGGACAGCCCCAGCATTTT. It translates to CARSPGQPQHF.

This clone was detected a few times. The rearrangement links TRBV19 to TRBJ1-2; D is unresolved. The length of the CDR3 is 12 residues. V gave up 2 bases and J gave up 5 bases, with 6 bases separating them. From germline, CDR1 is LNHDA and CDR2 SQIVND (reference sequence). CDR3 nucleotides: TGTGCCAGTAGTATATCGGGATATGGCTACACCTTC. As protein: CASSISGYGYTF.

Of note for this clone: This same CDR3 is encoded by further DNA sequences in the sample. The CDR3 bases are TGTGCCAGCAGCTTGGGACAGAGTTACGAGCAGTACTTC. Protein: CASSLGQSYEQYF. The rearrangement uses TRBV5-6 and TRBJ2-7; tentatively, D is TRBD1 (5 bases). The ends were cut back, 0 bases at V and 4 bases at J, with 8 bases in the middle. Germline CDR1 SGHDT, CDR2 YYEEEE. The CDR3 runs 13 residues.

The chain couples TRBV5-6 to TRBJ1-4; D gene unclear. CDR3 length: 15 amino acids. Trimming cost V 1 base and J 7 bases, with 14 bases left between them. Germline assignment: CDR1 SGHDT and CDR2 YYEEEE. The CDR3 here is CASSLFNRRGEKLFF. The CDR3, as DNA: TGTGCCAGCAGCTTGTTCAACCGACGCGGTGAAAAACTGTTTTTT.

This rearrangement joins TRBV7-2 to TRBJ1-5; D unclear. V lost 0 bases and J 3 bases, leaving 6 bases between the germline ends. The CDR3 has 14 residues. Germline loops: CDR1 SGHTA, CDR2 FQGNSA. CDR3 in amino acids: CASSLAGFNQPQHF. In nucleotides, the CDR3 is TGTGCCAGCAGCTTAGCAGGGTTCAATCAGCCCCAGCATTTT.